The clone carrying this T cell receptor beta chain was observed a few times. Its target is unknown. The method was immunoSEQ multiplex PCR; TCRdb's version includes in-frame clones alone and lacks a portion of them. The data contain some 95,000 clones, 80% to 90% of them seen just once; the ten biggest clones take up over 0.65%. The sample belongs to a study of OX40 agonist ivuxolimab in advanced cancers. Points from the study as a whole: Clonal expansion in partial responders at 0.1-3.0 mg/kg ranked among the lowest. Expanded clones were, on average, more numerous in CD8+ T cells than in CD4+.

V was trimmed by 5 bases and J by 3 bases, leaving 11 bases between them. Germline lookup yields CDR1 SGHNT and CDR2 YYREEE (reference sequence). The length of the CDR3 is 13 residues. This receptor was taken from an adult with an advanced solid tumor such as melanoma, head and neck, liver or kidney cancer. The chain carries TRBV5-4 and TRBJ1-2; no reliable D call. The sample here was CD4+ or CD8+ T cells sorted from blood, taken in a trial of the OX40 agonist ivuxolimab. CDR3 in DNA: TGTGCCAGCAGGTCATCCGGCTACTATGGCTACACCTTC. Translation: CASRSSGYYGYTF.